This T cell receptor beta chain was obtained from a study of blood T cell repertoires in COVID-19. Study in general: Material from acute and convalescent COVID-19 was sourced from the United States, Italy and Spain. Sources were T cells, B-cell-depleted T cells, or PBMCs; the material itself was cDNA or gDNA.

Only in-frame clones appear in the TCRdb table, and some are missing; sequencing was by immunoSEQ multiplex PCR. The sample has a few hundred thousand clones; more than 80% are singletons. This CDR3 region has 13 residues. The V gene lost 3 bases and the J gene lost 4 bases, with 9 bases spanning the gap. The chain couples TRBV12-3 or TRBV12-4 to TRBJ1-2; D gene unclear. The sample was peripheral blood. This sequence was found in a woman aged 80 or over with acute or convalescent COVID-19. The CDR3 nucleotides are TGTGCCAGCAGTTTCGGTCGAGGCTATGGCTACACCTTC. Residues: CASSFGRGYGYTF.